These T cell receptor beta chains were read from a single sample in a study of OX40 agonist ivuxolimab in advanced cancers. TCRdb's table, derived via immunoSEQ multiplex PCR, lists solely in-frame clones and lacks some. Of 55,000 to 70,000 clones in the sample, about 90% were seen once. Material: CD4+ or CD8+ T cells sorted from blood, obtained in a trial of the OX40 agonist ivuxolimab. These receptors all stem from an adult with an advanced solid tumor such as melanoma, head and neck, liver or kidney cancer. The conserved cysteine and the conserved F or W are not part of the CDR3 here.

j_call	v_call	cdr3_aa
TRBJ2-7	TRBV28	ASSPLLAGERQY
TRBJ2-1	TRBV4-3	ASSHRQGAYNEQF
TRBJ1-5	TRBV2	ASSEGGQGGQPQH
TRBJ2-5	TRBV6-5	ASSYSFRAAETQY
TRBJ2-1	TRBV11-3	ASSPRRGAGNEQF
TRBJ1-1	TRBV6-5	ASRDRESRTEAF
TRBJ1-2	TRBV9	ASFSSNYGYT
TRBJ1-1	TRBV2	ASSLFSGGTEAF
TRBJ1-1	TRBV7-2	ASSLPDRPRMNTEAF
TRBJ2-7	TRBV6-5	ASSPRQGTYEQY
TRBJ1-2	TRBV23-1	ASSPLTPPARDGYT
TRBJ2-3	TRBV6-1	ASSVFQAADTQY
TRBJ1-5	TRBV29-1	SAREGGDQPQH
TRBJ2-1	TRBV5-4	ASRPRGVSYNEQF
TRBJ1-1	TRBV2	ASSDVGAGRGEAF
TRBJ2-1	TRBV29-1	SVDWSSYNEQF
TRBJ2-7	TRBV9	ASSVGVPGTAAGRSYEQY
TRBJ1-1	TRBV18	ASSLGTGSEAF
TRBJ1-4	TRBV19	ASSNQGFGEKLF
TRBJ2-7	TRBV11-2	ASSLGPTYEQY